Many counts were recorded for the clone carrying this T cell receptor beta chain. What it recognizes is unknown. This sample was taken from a study of T-cell reconstitution after alpha-beta-depleted transplantation in children. Overall study findings and caveats: Approximately two months post-transplant, alpha-beta T cells reportedly originated from several hundred expanded graft clones. TCRbeta diversity was high at day 60 in some patients (a result of surviving recipient T cells and thymic progenitors). T-cell counts and diversity at one year post-transplant came mainly from newly produced T cells.

Molecular barcoding with unique molecular identifiers was used for the TCRbeta library. TCRdb called the PCR reads again in MiXCR, with one record for every CDR3 protein. The repertoire holds about 100,000 distinct CDR3 sequences, around 7% seen once, with about 16% in the top ten. The TCR originated in a boy younger than 10 with acute lymphoblastic leukemia, due to receive a stem cell transplant. The sample here was PBMCs, taken before TCRalphabeta/CD19-depleted stem cell transplant.

The CDR3 spells CASSLIVGSGNTIYF. The DNA for the CDR3 is TGTGCCAGCAGCTTAATTGTGGGCTCTGGAAACACCATATATTTT. The chain carries TRBV7-2 and TRBJ1-3; D unresolved. Germline CDR1 is SGHTA and CDR2 is FQGNSA. This CDR3 is built from 15 residues. Trimming shortened V by 2 bases and J by 0 bases, and 8 bases separated the two germline ends.